This note documents a single TCR beta chain sequence. Per germline, CDR1 SGDLS and CDR2 YYNGEE. The CDR3 runs to 14 residues. Between the trimmed V and J ends, which lost 0 bases and 1 base, there was a span of 7 bases. This entry belongs to a study of OX40 agonist ivuxolimab in advanced cancers. As for the study in general: The treatment was a fully human IgG2 OX40 agonist, ivuxolimab.

Only in-frame clones appear in the TCRdb table, and some are missing; sequencing was by immunoSEQ multiplex PCR. The data contain approximately 82,000 clones, approximately 86% of them singletons. The chain joins TRBV9 to TRBJ1-1; D is unclear. This TCR was sampled from an adult with an advanced solid tumor such as melanoma, head and neck, liver or kidney cancer. This specimen was CD4+ or CD8+ T cells sorted from blood, taken in a trial of the OX40 agonist ivuxolimab. The CDR3 sequence: CASSVDTRNTEAFF. CDR3 nucleotide sequence: TGTGCCAGCAGCGTAGACACCAGGAACACTGAAGCTTTCTTT.